Sequencing of this T cell receptor (beta chain) was carried out in a study of blood T cell repertoires in COVID-19 (dated by TCRdb to between 2020 and 2021). In terms of the full investigation: Collaborator samples came from the United States, Italy and Spain and covered acute and convalescent phases of COVID-19. Where available, HLA class I and class II types were obtained from metadata supplied by the sample provider rather than from assay-based typing. The material from the prospective study consisted of cDNA or gDNA derived from T cells, B-cell-depleted T cells, or PBMCs. Subjects who had been exposed to COVID-19, were actively infected with it, or had recovered from it provided the deeply sampled blood TCRbeta repertoires that made up the dataset. The repertoires were released in a freely available public database intended as a resource for research on the immune response to SARS-CoV-2. The sample metadata nearly always contained a de-identified subject ID, COVID-19 status, age in years and sex. The samples were drawn from two sources: the first 160 participants of the ongoing ImmuneRACE study, and 950 to 1,500 subjects contributed by 6 global collaborators.

This clone turned up a few times. There is no known antigen for this receptor. No qualities accompany the bases; no much larger clone lies one base away. Collaborating institutions collected whole blood in K2EDTA tubes following their own protocols. Collaborator samples were shipped for TCRbeta analysis as frozen whole blood, isolated PBMCs, or DNA extracted from either sample type. TCRbeta CDR3 regions were amplified from genomic DNA using the immunoSEQ Assay, a bias-controlled multiplex PCR. Per the source publication's procedure: Nucleated cell counts per sample were estimated from amplification of reference gene primers within the assay. To quantify the absolute abundance of each unique TCRbeta CDR3 rearrangement, sequence reads were collapsed and filtered. For each sample, productive Simpson clonality was calculated as the square root of Simpson's diversity index across productive rearrangements. TCRdb limited this immuneACCESS table to in-frame rearrangements with V and J called. A share of clones is missing; checked studies link under half to unresolved V genes, and the rest is unexplained. That table gives V, J and clone size, and the DNA gave D and trimming. The sample table contains around 200,000 clones; only one count was recorded for less than 90% of them. The ten largest clonotypes hold about 6% of the sample.

Points the paper makes about the study in general: The quantity of clinical and demographic metadata differed by source and by participant and was supplied without curation.

This clonotype was obtained from a woman aged 40 to 50 with acute or convalescent COVID-19. Sequencing input: peripheral blood.

Here is the DNA: TGTGCCAGCGCGGCCTTTAGCGGGTACGAGCAGTACTTC. Translated, this gives CASAAFSGYEQYF. Here the chain combines TRBV3-1 (or the pseudogene TRBV3-2) and TRBJ2-7; 7 nucleotides in the junction match TRBD2. From its cysteine to its phenylalanine, the CDR3 spans 13 amino acids. The CDR3 DNA has 39 bases and is translated from base 1. The germline V gene (reference sequence) specifies LGHDT as CDR1 and YNNKEL as CDR2. The V end gives up 8 bases and the J end 4 bases, leaving 8 bases in the junction not matched to a gene.